The rows below give T cell receptor beta chains drawn from one sample of a study of shared clonotypes between healthy human individuals. TCRdb keeps only in-frame clones here, not all; method: immunoSEQ multiplex PCR. Of approximately 2.5 million clones listed, more than 90% were seen once; the top ten hold 0.11% to 0.15%. Sequencing was done on a sample of naive CD4+ T cells sorted from blood. The receptors shown here come from a young man in good health. CDR3s include the opening cysteine and the closing phenylalanine or tryptophan. Each record gives: V gene, D gene, J gene, clone size, CDR3 DNA, CDR3 protein. D genes are given only for firm matches. The size of a clone is reported for some rows only, either as once, few or many, or as a class for expanded clones.

V: TRBV4-1
D: TRBD2
J: TRBJ2-3
size: .
DNA: TGCGCCAGCAGCCAAGTACTAGCGGGGAGCACAGATACGCAGTATTTT
CDR3: CASSQVLAGSTDTQYF

V: TRBV2
D: .
J: TRBJ1-1
size: .
DNA: TGTGCCAGCAGTAAGCTGTGGAAGGGCAACACTGAAGCTTTCTTT
CDR3: CASSKLWKGNTEAFF

V: TRBV30
D: .
J: TRBJ2-5
size: once
DNA: TGTGCCTTATCGTCCCAGGGGAAGGAGACCCAGTACTTC
CDR3: CALSSQGKETQYF

V: TRBV28
D: TRBD2
J: TRBJ2-7
size: .
DNA: TGTGCCAGCAGATCCGGGGGGTCCGTGTACGAGCAGTACTTC
CDR3: CASRSGGSVYEQYF

V: TRBV7-9
D: .
J: TRBJ1-4
size: .
DNA: TGTGCCAGCAGCTTAGCGTCGGACGGGGCGGAAAAACTGTTTTTT
CDR3: CASSLASDGAEKLFF

V: TRBV28
D: TRBD1
J: TRBJ2-7
size: .
DNA: TGTGCCAGCAGTTTAGTGGGACAGGCTGGCTACGAGCAGTACTTC
CDR3: CASSLVGQAGYEQYF

V: TRBV2
D: .
J: TRBJ2-3
size: .
DNA: TGTGCCAGCAGTGGGCGGGCGGGATATAGCACAGATACGCAGTATTTT
CDR3: CASSGRAGYSTDTQYF

V: TRBV28
D: .
J: TRBJ2-2
size: .
DNA: TGTGCCAGCAGTTTCGGCGGAGTGAACACCGGGGAGCTGTTTTTT
CDR3: CASSFGGVNTGELFF

V: TRBV5-8
D: .
J: TRBJ2-1
size: .
DNA: TGTGCCAGCCGCCGAAGCTATGAGCAGTTCTTC
CDR3: CASRRSYEQFF

V: TRBV27
D: .
J: TRBJ1-1
size: .
DNA: TGTGCCAGCAGTCAGGACAGATCCAACACTGAAGCTTTCTTT
CDR3: CASSQDRSNTEAFF

V: TRBV5-1
D: TRBD2
J: TRBJ2-7
size: .
DNA: TGCGCCAGCGCCCCGGGGGGATCCTACGAGCAGTACTTC
CDR3: CASAPGGSYEQYF

V: TRBV30
D: .
J: TRBJ1-1
size: few
DNA: TGTGCCTGGACAAATACAGGGTGGACTGAAGCTTTCTTT
CDR3: CAWTNTGWTEAFF

V: TRBV2
D: TRBD1
J: TRBJ2-6
size: once
DNA: TGTGCCAGCAGTACGAACGGACAGGGCTCTGGGGCCAACGTCCTGACTTTC
CDR3: CASSTNGQGSGANVLTF

V: TRBV5-1
D: TRBD1
J: TRBJ2-7
size: .
DNA: TGCGCCAGCAGCTCCGGGACAGGGTACTACGAGCAGTACTTC
CDR3: CASSSGTGYYEQYF

V: TRBV6-4
D: TRBD2
J: TRBJ2-3
size: once
DNA: TGTGCCAGCAGTGACTCGAAAATTACTAGCGGGGATACGCAGTATTTT
CDR3: CASSDSKITSGDTQYF

V: TRBV15
D: .
J: TRBJ2-4
size: .
DNA: TGTGCCACCAGCAGAGATCCGGCCGGGGCAGGGGCCAAAAACATTCAGTACTTC
CDR3: CATSRDPAGAGAKNIQYF

V: TRBV7-8
D: .
J: TRBJ1-1
size: .
DNA: TGTGCCAGCAGCCCATATCTAGGACAGAGGAACACTGAAGCTTTCTTT
CDR3: CASSPYLGQRNTEAFF

V: TRBV19
D: .
J: TRBJ1-6
size: .
DNA: TGTGCCAGTAGTATCGGGAATTCACCCCTCCACTTT
CDR3: CASSIGNSPLHF

V: TRBV6-1
D: .
J: TRBJ1-6
size: .
DNA: TGTGCCAGCAGTGACACAGGGCCAAATTCACCCCTCCACTTT
CDR3: CASSDTGPNSPLHF

V: TRBV29-1
D: .
J: TRBJ2-5
size: once
DNA: TGCAGCGTTGAGCCAGGGACGACCCAGTACTTC
CDR3: CSVEPGTTQYF

V: TRBV6-1
D: .
J: TRBJ2-1
size: .
DNA: TGTGCCAGCAGTGAAAAGTTAAGGGGTGGATTTACCAACGAGCAGTTCTTC
CDR3: CASSEKLRGGFTNEQFF

V: TRBV19
D: .
J: TRBJ1-1
size: .
DNA: TGTGCCAGCTACTCCCCGGGGAACACTGAAGCTTTCTTT
CDR3: CASYSPGNTEAFF

V: TRBV2
D: .
J: TRBJ1-5
size: .
DNA: TGTGCCAGCAGTGTTCCCCCCAGGGGTAGCAATCAGCCCCAGCATTTT
CDR3: CASSVPPRGSNQPQHF

V: TRBV10-3
D: TRBD2
J: TRBJ2-3
size: .
DNA: TGTGCCATCAGTCCTAGCGGGGGGGTTACAGATACGCAGTATTTT
CDR3: CAISPSGGVTDTQYF

V: TRBV5-1
D: TRBD2
J: TRBJ2-5
size: .
DNA: TGCGCCACCCCGGCTTTAACTAGCGCGACTGGAGAGACCCAGTACTTC
CDR3: CATPALTSATGETQYF

V: TRBV5-4
D: .
J: TRBJ2-5
size: .
DNA: TGTGCCAGCAGCTTACGGGATCAGGAGGGGTCGTACTTC
CDR3: CASSLRDQEGSYF

V: TRBV5-5
D: TRBD2
J: TRBJ2-5
size: .
DNA: TGTGCCAGCAGCTTGATAGCGGGCTCCCAAGAGACCCAGTACTTC
CDR3: CASSLIAGSQETQYF

V: TRBV9
D: .
J: TRBJ1-1
size: .
DNA: TGTGCCAGCAGCGTAGGGCAGAAGAACACTGAAGCTTTCTTT
CDR3: CASSVGQKNTEAFF

V: TRBV27
D: TRBD1
J: TRBJ1-6
size: .
DNA: TGTGCCAGCAACACGGGACAGAAGAATTCACCCCTCCACTTT
CDR3: CASNTGQKNSPLHF

V: TRBV19
D: TRBD1
J: TRBJ1-1
size: few
DNA: TGTGCCAGTAGTGCCCGGGACAGGGGAAGAACTGAAGCTTTCTTT
CDR3: CASSARDRGRTEAFF

V: TRBV30
D: .
J: TRBJ1-2
size: once
DNA: TGTGCCTGGAGGCGCACCCTTGGGACAACTAACTATGGCTACACCTTC
CDR3: CAWRRTLGTTNYGYTF

V: TRBV19
D: .
J: TRBJ1-1
size: .
DNA: TGTGCCAGTAGTGAGGATTTGAGGAACACTGAAGCTTTCTTT
CDR3: CASSEDLRNTEAFF

V: TRBV19
D: .
J: TRBJ2-3
size: .
DNA: TGTGCCAGTAGTATCTCCATCCACGGGGGAACAGATACGCAGTATTTT
CDR3: CASSISIHGGTDTQYF

V: TRBV6-6
D: .
J: TRBJ1-5
size: .
DNA: TGTGCCAGCAGGCAGCTTAATCAGCCCCAGCATTTT
CDR3: CASRQLNQPQHF

V: TRBV14
D: TRBD2
J: TRBJ2-3
size: .
DNA: TGTGCCAGCAGTCGTTACGAATTACTAGCGGGGGAGCAGTATTTT
CDR3: CASSRYELLAGEQYF

V: TRBV6-6
D: TRBD1
J: TRBJ2-7
size: .
DNA: TGTGCCAGCAGTTACGAGGGGTCAGGGGGCTCGTACGAGCAGTACTTC
CDR3: CASSYEGSGGSYEQYF

V: TRBV5-4
D: .
J: TRBJ1-5
size: .
DNA: TGTGCCAGCAGCTTGGGGGGCAGAGAGAATCAGCCCCAGCATTTT
CDR3: CASSLGGRENQPQHF

V: TRBV19
D: .
J: TRBJ2-4
size: .
DNA: TGTGCCAGTAGTGCCCAAGGGGCAACAGCTGACATTCAGTACTTC
CDR3: CASSAQGATADIQYF

V: TRBV4-3
D: .
J: TRBJ2-4
size: .
DNA: TGCGCCAGCAGCCAGACAGCGGGCCTAGCCAAAAACATTCAGTACTTC
CDR3: CASSQTAGLAKNIQYF

V: TRBV19
D: TRBD1
J: TRBJ1-6
size: .
DNA: TGTGCCTCAAACGTTCCGGGACAGGGAAGGAGTGGGTCACCCCTCCACTTT
CDR3: CASNVPGQGRSGSPLHF

V: TRBV5-6
D: .
J: TRBJ2-5
size: .
DNA: TGTGCCAGCAGCTTGGTGGCTTCGGAGACCCAGTACTTC
CDR3: CASSLVASETQYF

V: TRBV27
D: .
J: TRBJ1-6
size: .
DNA: TGTGCCAGCACCCTACAGGGATTCGTTAATTCACCCCTCCACTTT
CDR3: CASTLQGFVNSPLHF